This T cell receptor beta chain is drawn from a study of cytomegalovirus exposure and HLA in healthy donors. Participants comprised healthy donors of bone marrow. PCR involved 60 Vbeta and 13 Jbeta primers. Measured with immunoSEQ multiplex PCR; TCRdb has only the in-frame clones, and not every one. The sample shows 95,000 to 100,000 clones, 76% of them seen only once. Per germline, CDR1 SGHRS and CDR2 YFSETQ. The length of the CDR3 is 15 residues. Trimming took off 0 bases at V and 1 base at J, with 8 bases between the two ends. On this clone: The antigen remains unidentified.

Findings and limits, study-wide: The study had only CMV serostatus as immune exposure information. Three CMV-associated chains proved CMV antigen-specific in vitro.

The clonotype comes from a man aged 40-55 years in good health and CMV-seronegative. Sample: PBMCs. The J gene is TRBJ1-5, the V gene TRBV5-1; D is unresolved. The CDR3 reads CASSLDGMSNQPQHF. For the CDR3, the DNA is TGCGCCAGCAGCTTGGACGGGATGAGCAATCAGCCCCAGCATTTT.